This T cell receptor (beta chain) stems from a study of T cell changes during pregnancy in multiple sclerosis. V dropped 6 bases and J dropped 8; count of bases not matched to a gene: 11. The CDR3 spans 15 residues. CDR1 is MNHNS, CDR2 SASEGT, per germline. Some clones are missing from TCRdb's copy, which holds only in-frame ones; the method was immunoSEQ multiplex PCR. Among about 20,000 clones listed, roughly 90% were seen once. The source of this sequence is a female donor in good health, enrolled as a control in a pregnancy study. V and J are TRBV6-1 and TRBJ1-1; 11 nucleotides align to TRBD1. This specimen consisted of CD8+ T cells from peripheral blood mononuclear cells, obtained in the second trimester of pregnancy. The CDR3 DNA reads TGTGCCAGCAGATTGCCGGGACAGGGGGTCGGAGAAGCTTTCTTT. It encodes CASRLPGQGVGEAFF.